This T cell receptor (beta chain) stems from a study of vaccination effects on CD4 cells after COVID-19. Details on this clone: Its antigen is as yet unknown.

At the end of 9 to 11 days of culture, CD4+ T cells were isolated. Participants were given two doses of BNT162b2 or mRNA-1273 vaccine. CDR1 is MNHEY and CDR2 is SVGAGI in the germline V gene. This CDR3 region has 14 residues. V lost 5 bases and J lost 2; bases outside the gene matches: 5. The repertoire was sequenced with immunoSEQ multiplex PCR; TCRdb's copy has only in-frame clones and lacks some. The data hold around 46,000 clones, with approximately 70% observed a single time. This chain joins TRBV6-5 and TRBJ2-7; TRBD1 matches at 8 bases. The sample here was CD4+ T cells from PBMCs cultured without peptide, taken after COVID-19 vaccination. The TCR was taken from a human donor who received a COVID-19 vaccine. CDR3 coding DNA: TGTGCCAGCAGTCCAAGGACAGGGCCCTACGAGCAGTACTTC. It is translated as CASSPRTGPYEQYF.